This TCR beta chain is from a study of PD-1 blockade in classical Hodgkin lymphoma. Exposure to brentuximab vedotin varied, and each patient had relapsed following autologous stem cell transplantation. Losses at the gene ends were 0 bases for V and 7 bases for J; bases not matched to a gene: 9. CDR1 is LGHNA, CDR2 YSLEER, per germline. CDR3 length: 17 residues. Libraries were prepared by immunoSEQ multiplex PCR; TCRdb keeps only in-frame clonotypes and omits some of them. The sample has 35,000 to 50,000 clones; about three quarters are singletons. The input for sequencing was peripheral blood mononuclear cells (PBMCs), taken at baseline. This receptor was identified in a human donor with classical Hodgkin lymphoma. The chain links TRBV4-3 to TRBJ2-2; 9 nucleotides align to TRBD2. CDR3 residues: CASSQEPSGNAVGELFF. DNA of the CDR3: TGCGCCAGCAGCCAAGAACCTAGCGGGAATGCGGTCGGGGAGCTGTTTTTT.